The T cell receptor (beta chain) described here comes from a study of blood T cell repertoires in COVID-19. With 5 bases removed from V and 5 bases from J, the gap between germline ends came to 13 bases. The length of the CDR3 is 13 residues. Libraries were prepared by immunoSEQ multiplex PCR; TCRdb keeps only in-frame clonotypes and omits some of them. Of over 300,000 clones in the sample, 85% were seen once. The rearrangement joins TRBV12-3 or TRBV12-4 to TRBJ2-7; possible D gene TRBD2, 5 bases. The sequencing input was peripheral blood. The TCR comes from a human donor in a cohort sampled during active COVID-19. In DNA, the CDR3 is TGTGCCAGCAGTCCCCTGAGGGCGGACGAGCAGTACTTC. Translated: CASSPLRADEQYF.